A single sample gave rise to the 25 T cell receptor beta chains below, sequenced in a study of T cells in Graves' hyperthyroidism and ophthalmopathy. Amplified TCR beta CDR3 regions came from RNA transcripts. First-round RT-PCR targeting the TCR CDR3 was performed with the HTBI primer set. TCRdb itself ran the multiplex PCR reads through MiXCR, one entry per CDR3 protein. In the table there are around 450,000 distinct CDR3 sequences, 15% to 19% of which are singletons. Material for sequencing was blood. These receptors came from a woman aged 18-29 years with Graves' hyperthyroidism.

This clonotype showed up just a few times. The rearrangement uses TRBV18 and TRBJ2-7, with 11 bases that match TRBD1. Germline trimming cut 0 bases from V and 2 bases from J; bases unmatched to any gene: 3. From germline, CDR1 is KGHSH and CDR2 LQKENI. CDR3 length: 16 amino acids. In DNA, the CDR3 is TGTGCCAGCTCACCACCCGGGACAGGGGGTACCTACGAGCAGTACTTC. Its translation: CASSPPGTGGTYEQYF.

The rearrangement uses TRBV6-6 and TRBJ1-2; a weak D match, TRBD1 (6 bases). This CDR3 comprises 16 residues. Trimming took 0 bases from V and 3 from J, leaving 14 bases between them. Germline lookup yields CDR1 MNHNY and CDR2 SVGAGI (reference sequence). The CDR3 is CASSYSVRGSDYGYTF. As DNA, the CDR3 is TGTGCCAGCAGTTACTCGGTCAGGGGTAGCGACTATGGCTACACCTTC.

The sample holds many counts of this clonotype. The rearrangement joins TRBV28 to TRBJ2-5, with 11 nucleotides matching TRBD1. Trimming removed 8 bases from V and 4 bases from J; junction bases left unmatched: 6. Per germline, CDR1 MDHEN and CDR2 SYDVKM. CDR3 size: 14 residues. The CDR3 DNA follows: TGTGCCAGCGGAGAGGACAGGGGGCGAGAGACCCAGTACTTC. As protein: CASGEDRGRETQYF.

This chain links TRBV11-2 with TRBJ2-1; 9 bases align to TRBD2. CDR1 SGHAT and CDR2 FQNNGV come from the germline V gene. With 5 bases clipped from V and 8 bases from J, the junction kept 25 bases outside the gene matches. The CDR3 length is 20 residues. CDR3 in amino acids: CASSPARLAGLGTQSDEQFF. The CDR3 DNA sequence: TGTGCCAGCAGCCCCGCCCGGCTAGCGGGGCTTGGGACACAAAGCGATGAGCAGTTCTTC. Combining the CDR3 with reference TRBV11-2 and TRBJ2-1 gives the whole variable domain EAGVAQSPRYKIIEKRQSVAFWCNPISGHATLYWYQQILGQGPKLLIQFQNNGVVDDSQLPKDRFSAERLKGVDSTLKIQPAKLEDSAVYLCASSPARLAGLGTQSDEQFFGPGTRLTVL.

V is TRBV20-1 and J is TRBJ1-1; 8 bases are shared with TRBD1. V lost 5 bases, J lost 6 bases, and 11 bases stayed unmatched. The CDR3 length is 14 residues. The germline V gene encodes CDR1 DFQATT and CDR2 SNEGSKA (reference sequence). CDR3 sequence: CSAGTGGPRPEAFF. The CDR3 nucleotides read TGCAGTGCTGGTACAGGGGGTCCAAGGCCTGAAGCTTTCTTT.

This clonotype has ten or more counts. The chain has TRBV27 and TRBJ2-3; D not certain. V lost 0 bases to trimming and J lost 0 bases, with 4 bases between them. The CDR3 length is 14 residues. Germline V gives CDR1 MNHEY, CDR2 SMNVEV (reference sequence). In DNA, the CDR3 is TGTGCCAGCAGTTTATCGTATAGCACAGATACGCAGTATTTT. Its protein product is CASSLSYSTDTQYF.

The rearrangement joins TRBV4-1 to TRBJ2-3; D is unresolved. The length of the CDR3 is 13 residues. The V gene's germline CDR1 is MGHRA and CDR2 YSYEKL. Trimming cost V 4 bases and J 4 bases, with 9 bases left between them. The CDR3 region is CASSRQEADTQYF. The CDR3 region has the DNA TGCGCCAGCAGCCGACAAGAGGCAGATACGCAGTATTTT.

The CDR3 bases are TGTGCCAGCAGCTTGTGGGGACGGGTGGTGGCAGATACGCAGTATTTT. Translation gives CASSLWGRVVADTQYF. This chain uses TRBV7-9 with TRBJ2-3, with D possibly being TRBD1 or TRBD2 (5 bases each). The germline V and J ends were trimmed by 3 bases and 4 bases, with 17 bases remaining between them. This CDR3 comprises 16 residues. Germline loops: CDR1 SEHNR, CDR2 FQNEAQ (reference sequence).

The chain uses TRBV4-1 and TRBJ1-2, with a possible D match to TRBD1 (5 bases). This CDR3 region has 13 residues. Germline CDR1 and CDR2: MGHRA and YSYEKL. The V gene lost 1 base and the J gene lost 6 bases, with 9 bases spanning the gap. The CDR3: CASSQGQIDGYTF. CDR3 sequence (DNA): TGCGCCAGCAGCCAAGGACAGATCGATGGCTACACCTTC.

Comment on this clonotype: Mismatch with germline at one junction end may stem from a read error. The chain combines TRBV7-9 with TRBJ1-1; unclear D gene. Germline CDR1 reads SEHNR; CDR2 reads FQNEAQ (reference sequence). The CDR3 extends over 14 amino acids. The CDR3 sequence: CASSSALRNTEALF. Here the CDR3 DNA reads TGTGCCAGCAGCTCCGCCCTCCGGAACACTGAAGCTCTCTTT.

V gene TRBV6-5 combines with J gene TRBJ2-2, with 8 nucleotides matching TRBD2. J lost 1 base, V lost 5 bases, and 3 bases had no gene match. CDR1 and CDR2 (germline): MNHEY, SVGAGI. This CDR3 is 15 amino acids long. The CDR3 region is CASSVLAENTGELFF. The CDR3 DNA follows: TGTGCCAGCAGTGTACTAGCGGAGAACACCGGGGAGCTGTTTTTT.

This clonotype appeared a few times. The CDR3 here is CASSLDSGNSPLHF. The CDR3 region has the DNA TGTGCCAGCAGTTTGGACAGTGGTAATTCACCCCTCCACTTT. The chain recombines TRBV12-3 or TRBV12-4 with TRBJ1-6; TRBD1 is a possible D gene (6 bases). V shed 3 bases and J shed 6 bases, with 9 bases lying between them. The CDR3 has 14 amino acids.

This clonotype was recorded many times. The J gene is TRBJ1-4, the V gene TRBV12-3 or TRBV12-4, with unresolved D. Deletions cut 3 bases from V and 8 bases from J, with 13 bases between. The CDR3 extends over 14 amino acids. For the CDR3, the DNA is TGTGCCAGCAGTTTTTTGACCTACACAGAAAAACTGTTTTTT. Protein sequence: CASSFLTYTEKLFF.

The chain joins TRBV5-1 to TRBJ2-7, with 7 bases lining up with TRBD1. The J segment lost 0 bases and the V segment lost 0 bases, leaving 6 bases of the junction unmatched. Germline V gene sequence: CDR1 SGHRS, CDR2 YFSETQ. The CDR3 sequence is 16 residues long. DNA for the CDR3: TGCGCCAGCAGCTTGGGGGGAAGGACAGGCTCCTACGAGCAGTACTTC. Protein product: CASSLGGRTGSYEQYF. The entire variable domain, with the rest obtained from reference TRBV5-1 and TRBJ2-7, is as follows: KAGVTQTPRYLIKTRGQQVTLSCSPISGHRSVSWYQQTPGQGLQFLFEYFSETQRNKGNFPGRFSGRQFSNSRSEMNVSTLELGDSALYLCASSLGGRTGSYEQYFGPGTRLTVT.

This clonotype was recorded at least ten times. The chain employs TRBV3-1 and TRBJ2-7; 10 bases map to TRBD2. V shed 1 base and J 3 bases; nucleotides not matched to a gene: 12. CDR1 and CDR2 (germline): LGHDT, YNNKEL (reference sequence). The CDR3 runs 18 residues. The chain's CDR3 is CASSQGGSGLAILYEQYF. The CDR3, as DNA: TGTGCCAGCAGCCAAGGTGGCTCGGGACTAGCGATACTCTACGAGCAGTACTTC.

This clonotype has only a few counts. The gene calls are TRBV9 and TRBJ1-1, with unresolved D. V was shortened by 6 bases and J by 1 base, with 19 bases between the two germline ends. Germline V gene lookup returns CDR1 SGDLS and CDR2 YYNGEE. This CDR3 contains 16 residues. This CDR3 reads CASTTTRSRKNTEAFF. CDR3 in DNA: TGTGCCAGCACCACTACCAGGTCCAGGAAGAACACTGAAGCTTTCTTT.

As concerns this clonotype: A much larger clone sits a single nucleotide away, making a read error possible. Since no conserved phenylalanine or tryptophan closes the CDR3, a read error is the likely cause. This sequence joins TRBV11-2 and TRBJ2-3; 13 positions agree with TRBD2. CDR3 size: 17 residues. J lost 2 bases, V lost 1 base, and 3 bases had no gene match. Germline CDR1 SGHAT, CDR2 FQNNGV. The CDR3 DNA reads TGTGCCAGCAGCTTAGTCGGGACTAGCGGGGCCACAGATACGCAGTATTGT. Protein sequence: CASSLVGTSGATDTQYC.

V gene TRBV29-1 combines with J gene TRBJ2-4, with TRBD1 matching over 8 bases. The CDR3 extends over 15 amino acids. Germline-derived CDR1 and CDR2 are SQVTM and ANQGSEA. The trim removed 5 bases at V and 2 bases at J, leaving 8 bases unmatched. CDR3 in DNA: TGCAGCGTTATGACAGGGGTGTCACCCAAAAACATTCAGTACTTC. This encodes CSVMTGVSPKNIQYF.

About this clonotype: A read error may explain this, as a much larger clone is one base away. The chain has TRBV3-1 and TRBJ2-1, with 10 nucleotides matching TRBD2. Germline values: CDR1 LGHDT, CDR2 YNNKEL (reference sequence). The V and J ends lost 2 bases and 3 bases, in that order; junction bases with no gene match: 4. The CDR3 is 16 amino acids. The CDR3 region has the DNA TGTGCCAGCAGCCAACTAGCGGGGGCCAACTACAATGAGCAGTTCTTC. Its protein is CASSQLAGANYNEQFF.

This clonotype has more than one count but fewer than ten. J is TRBJ1-4 and V is TRBV7-8; no reliable D call. The V end lost 1 base, the J end lost 8 bases, and 11 bases lay between the germline ends. Germline V gene lookup returns CDR1 SGHVS and CDR2 FQNEAQ. The CDR3 totals 14 residues. The CDR3 spells CASSLDTPREKLFF. The DNA of the CDR3 is TGTGCCAGCAGCTTAGACACTCCGAGGGAAAAACTGTTTTTT.

This clonotype was counted many times. The chain links TRBV2 to TRBJ2-2; 10 nucleotides line up with TRBD2. V was pared by 5 bases and J by 4 bases, with 4 bases of the junction left unmatched. The CDR3 length is 15 residues. Germline V CDR1 and CDR2: SNHLY, FYNNEI. The DNA of the CDR3 is TGTGCCAGCAGTCGAACTAGCGGGGTCACCGGGGAGCTGTTTTTT. This codes for CASSRTSGVTGELFF.

This clonotype came up many times. V gene TRBV7-9 combines with J gene TRBJ2-5; D ambiguous. V gave up 0 bases and J gave up 2 bases, with 10 bases separating them. This CDR3 is 15 amino acids long. Germline loops: CDR1 SEHNR, CDR2 FQNEAQ (reference sequence). The CDR3 region is CASSLALAEQETQYF. DNA of the CDR3: TGTGCCAGCAGCTTAGCGCTGGCAGAGCAAGAGACCCAGTACTTC.

This clonotype was found a few times. V usage is TRBV16 and J usage is TRBJ1-2; D is undetermined. The germline V and J ends were trimmed by 1 base and 6 bases, with 9 bases remaining between them. This CDR3 is built from 13 residues. The germline V gene has CDR1 KGHSY and CDR2 FQNENV. CDR3 in DNA: TGTGCCAGCAGCCAATTCGGGGTAAATGGCTACACCTTC. It codes for CASSQFGVNGYTF.

Many counts were recorded for this clonotype. The chain links TRBV7-2 to TRBJ1-2; TRBD1 matches at 10 bases. The CDR3 spans 16 residues. The J segment lost 5 bases and the V segment lost 5 bases, leaving 11 bases of the junction unmatched. Germline V lookup: CDR1 SGHTA, CDR2 FQGNSA. CDR3 nucleotide sequence: TGTGCCAGCAGCGAGCTTCCGTGGGACAGGGGATATGGCTACACCTTC. Amino acid sequence: CASSELPWDRGYGYTF.

This clonotype was found many times. This chain links TRBV6-1 with TRBJ1-5; D remains ambiguous. The CDR3 has 15 residues. Trimming removed 4 bases at V and 0 bases at J, with 10 bases between. Germline CDR1 is MNHNS and CDR2 is SASEGT. Here the CDR3 reads CASSVWDSSNQPQHF. In DNA form, the CDR3 reads TGTGCCAGCAGTGTCTGGGATTCTAGCAATCAGCCCCAGCATTTT.